This T cell receptor beta chain was observed in a study of regulatory T cells in long-lasting Graves disease. About this clonotype: The antigen is not known.

With 1 base clipped from V and 4 bases from J, the junction kept 9 bases outside the gene matches. The CDR3 covers 16 residues. CDR1 and CDR2 (germline): SQVTM, ANQGSEA. General study findings and limits: When disease was persistent, TRBV28, TRBJ1-2 and TRBJ2-5 were the favored segments. Reduced TCR diversity was observed in persistent Graves' patients versus newly diagnosed patients.

For TCR beta, libraries came from iRepertoire HTBI primers and Arm-PCR of CDR3 regions. TCRdb used MiXCR to reprocess the multiplex PCR reads, holding one entry per CDR3 protein. The sample contains about 400,000 distinct CDR3 sequences, over 12% of which appear only once. Stated time point: newly diagnosed GD, antithyroid drugs for less than 3 months. There was RNA extracted from PBMCs, and the TCR library was made from it. The same data also went into a second study, on T cells in Graves' hyperthyroidism and ophthalmopathy. As that report states: The study defined stable Graves' hyperthyroidism as no ophthalmopathy progression within 18 months.

The V gene is TRBV29-1, the J gene TRBJ2-7; 11 nucleotides match TRBD2. This clonotype originated in a woman aged 40 to 55 with Graves disease. Here the sequenced sample was peripheral blood mononuclear cells (PBMCs), taken at new diagnosis, from a patient treated with antithyroid drugs. The CDR3 protein is CSVEASTSGVDYEQYF. The CDR3 DNA reads as TGCAGCGTTGAAGCCTCGACTAGCGGGGTGGATTACGAGCAGTACTTC.